This T cell receptor beta chain comes out of a study of post-analysis software for immune sequencing data. For the study at large: Multiple sclerosis in the patients followed relapsing-remitting, secondary progressive and progressive-relapsing courses.

J gave up 6 bases and V 2 bases, and 5 bases lay outside the gene matches. The CDR3 totals 13 residues. Looked up from germline, CDR1 is SQVTM and CDR2 is ANQGSEA. Points from the study as a whole: A significant reduction in normalized Chao1 diversity was observed in multiple sclerosis patients versus controls. Same-batch preparations were strongly co-clustered by F measure. The five TRBV segments detected at higher frequency in patients than in controls included TRBV5-6, TRBV5-1 and TRBV20-1.

This clonotype came up a few times. Its antigen remains unknown. Researchers reported that TCR beta cDNA libraries carried unique molecular identifiers. Once about 0.95 to 10 million T cells were used, 400,000 to 550,000 cDNA molecules resulted. TCRdb re-called the PCR reads with MiXCR, one entry per CDR3 protein. The sample lists 650,000 to 850,000 distinct CDR3 sequences, roughly 58% occurring once. The source is a girl aged 5-17 years with multiple sclerosis. The sample taken for sequencing was blood. The chain joins TRBV29-1 to TRBJ1-2, with 8 bases fitting TRBD1. The CDR3 DNA reads as TGCAGCGTTGAATGGCAGGGGGCGAATGGCTACACCTTC. It is translated as CSVEWQGANGYTF.